The T cell receptor (beta chain) under discussion was sequenced for a study of blood T cell repertoires in COVID-19. On the study more broadly: Nucleic acid was either cDNA or gDNA, and it came from T cells, B-cell-depleted T cells, or PBMCs.

Participants were aged roughly 18 to 90 years, lived in 20 to 30 US areas, and enrolled virtually. Measured with immunoSEQ multiplex PCR; TCRdb has only the in-frame clones, and not every one. This table has around 150,000 clones, 80% to 90% appearing once. The receptor was derived from a woman aged 50 to 60 with acute COVID-19. Specimen: PBMCs or T cells enriched from blood (not recorded which).

The CDR3 coding sequence is TGTGCCATCAGTGAGGGCAGGGGGCGACCTTCCCCCACTGAAGCTTTCTTT. Residues: CAISEGRGRPSPTEAFF. The chain employs TRBV10-3 and TRBJ1-1; 8 bases agree with TRBD1. Germline assignment: CDR1 ENHRY and CDR2 SYGVKD. This CDR3 is 17 amino acids long. Trimming at V came to 2 bases and at J to 4 bases, leaving 12 bases not matched to a gene.